Included here is one T cell receptor (beta chain) sequence, with context. PCR amplification relied on 60 Vbeta primers (plus 13 Jbeta primers). TCRdb's copy holds only in-frame clones and misses some; the assay was immunoSEQ multiplex PCR. The sample has about 110,000 clones. The CDR3 totals 15 residues. V dropped 1 base and J dropped 5; count of bases not matched to a gene: 2. From germline, CDR1 is LGHNA and CDR2 YNFKEQ. The data originate from a study of cytomegalovirus exposure and HLA in healthy donors. Input material: PBMCs. The receptor comes from a man aged 45-65 years in good health and CMV-seronegative. The rearrangement links TRBV4-2 to TRBJ2-3, with 11 bases that match TRBD2. The CDR3 DNA is TGTGCCAGCAGCCAAGCCCTAGCGGGGGGAGATACGCAGTATTTT. Its protein is CASSQALAGGDTQYF.